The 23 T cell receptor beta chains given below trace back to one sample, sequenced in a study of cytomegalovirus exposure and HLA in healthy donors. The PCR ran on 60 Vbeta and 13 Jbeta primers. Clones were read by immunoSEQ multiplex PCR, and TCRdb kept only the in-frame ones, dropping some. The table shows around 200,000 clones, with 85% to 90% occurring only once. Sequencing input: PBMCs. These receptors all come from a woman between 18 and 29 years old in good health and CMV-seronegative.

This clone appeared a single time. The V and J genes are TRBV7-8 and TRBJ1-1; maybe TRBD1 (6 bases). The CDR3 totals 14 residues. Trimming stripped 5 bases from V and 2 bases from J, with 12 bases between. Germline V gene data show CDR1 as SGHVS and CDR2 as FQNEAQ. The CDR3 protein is CASSPGTSNTEAFF. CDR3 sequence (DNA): TGTGCCAGCAGCCCAGGGACATCCAACACTGAAGCTTTCTTT.

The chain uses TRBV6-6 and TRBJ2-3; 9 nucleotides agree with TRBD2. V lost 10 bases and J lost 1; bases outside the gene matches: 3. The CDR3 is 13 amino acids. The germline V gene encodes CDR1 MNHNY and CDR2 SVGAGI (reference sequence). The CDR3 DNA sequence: TGTGCCATATTAGCGGGGGGCACAGATACGCAGTATTTT. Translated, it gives CAILAGGTDTQYF.

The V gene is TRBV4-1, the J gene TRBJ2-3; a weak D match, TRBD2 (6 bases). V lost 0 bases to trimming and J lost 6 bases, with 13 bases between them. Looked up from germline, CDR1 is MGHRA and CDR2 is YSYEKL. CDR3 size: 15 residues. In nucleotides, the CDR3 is TGCGCCAGCAGCCAAGATCAAGCGGGTGCGGATACGCAGTATTTT. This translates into CASSQDQAGADTQYF.

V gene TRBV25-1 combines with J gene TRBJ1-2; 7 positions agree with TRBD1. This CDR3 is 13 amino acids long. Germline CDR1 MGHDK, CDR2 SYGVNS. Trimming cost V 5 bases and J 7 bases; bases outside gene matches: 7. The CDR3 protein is CASSPTGFGGYTF. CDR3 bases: TGTGCCAGCAGTCCGACAGGGTTTGGTGGCTACACCTTC.

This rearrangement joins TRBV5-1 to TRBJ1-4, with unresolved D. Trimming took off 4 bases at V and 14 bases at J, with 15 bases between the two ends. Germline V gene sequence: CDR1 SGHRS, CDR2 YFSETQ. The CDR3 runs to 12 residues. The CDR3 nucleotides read TGCGCCAGCAGCCTGGACCGGCTAGTGCTGTTTTTT. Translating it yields CASSLDRLVLFF.

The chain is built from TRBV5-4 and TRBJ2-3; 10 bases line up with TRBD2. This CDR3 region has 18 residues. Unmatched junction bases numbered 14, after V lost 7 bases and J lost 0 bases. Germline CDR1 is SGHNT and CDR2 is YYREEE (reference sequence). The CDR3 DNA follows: TGTGCCAGCGGCCTAGCGGGAGTGTGGCGAACTAGCACAGATACGCAGTATTTT. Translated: CASGLAGVWRTSTDTQYF. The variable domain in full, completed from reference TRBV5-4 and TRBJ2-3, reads ETGVTQSPTHLIKTRGQQVTLRCSSQSGHNTVSWYQQALGQGPQFIFQYYREEENGRGNFPPRFSGLQFPNYSSELNVNALELDDSALYLCASGLAGVWRTSTDTQYFGPGTRLTVL.

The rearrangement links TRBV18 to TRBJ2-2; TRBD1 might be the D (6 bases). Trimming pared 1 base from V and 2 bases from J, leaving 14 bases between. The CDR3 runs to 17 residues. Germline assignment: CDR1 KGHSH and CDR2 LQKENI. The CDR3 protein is CASSPRGTSGNTGELFF. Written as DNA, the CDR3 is TGTGCCAGCTCACCACGTGGGACATCAGGAAACACCGGGGAGCTGTTTTTT.

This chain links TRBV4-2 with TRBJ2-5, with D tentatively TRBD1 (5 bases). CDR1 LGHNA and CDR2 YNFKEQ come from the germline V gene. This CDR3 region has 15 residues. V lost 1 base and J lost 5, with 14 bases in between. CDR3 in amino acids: CASSQVPPKGETQYF. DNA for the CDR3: TGTGCCAGCAGCCAAGTGCCCCCAAAGGGGGAGACCCAGTACTTC.

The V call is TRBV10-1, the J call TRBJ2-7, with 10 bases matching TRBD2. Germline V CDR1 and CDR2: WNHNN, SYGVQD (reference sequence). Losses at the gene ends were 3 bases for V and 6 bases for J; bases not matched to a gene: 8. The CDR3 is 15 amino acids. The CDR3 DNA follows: TGCGCCAGCAGTGACCCAGCGGGAGGGCCAAGCGAGCAGTACTTC. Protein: CASSDPAGGPSEQYF.

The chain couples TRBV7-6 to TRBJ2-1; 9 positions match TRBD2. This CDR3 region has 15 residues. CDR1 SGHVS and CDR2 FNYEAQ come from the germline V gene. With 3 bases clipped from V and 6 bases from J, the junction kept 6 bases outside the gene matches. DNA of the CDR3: TGTGCCAGCAGCTTTGTAGTAGCGGGGGTCAATGAGCAGTTCTTC. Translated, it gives CASSFVVAGVNEQFF. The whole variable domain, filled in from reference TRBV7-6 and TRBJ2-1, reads GAGVSQSPRYKVTKRGQDVALRCDPISGHVSLYWYRQALGQGPEFLTYFNYEAQQDKSGLPNDRFSAERPEGSISTLTIQRTEQRDSAMYRCASSFVVAGVNEQFFGPGTRLTVL.

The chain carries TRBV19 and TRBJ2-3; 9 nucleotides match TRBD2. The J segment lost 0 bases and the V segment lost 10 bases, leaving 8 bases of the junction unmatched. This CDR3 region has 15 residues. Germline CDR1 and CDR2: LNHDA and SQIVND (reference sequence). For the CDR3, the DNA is TGTGCCACCTCGAGACTAGCGGTGAGCACAGATACGCAGTATTTT. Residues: CATSRLAVSTDTQYF.

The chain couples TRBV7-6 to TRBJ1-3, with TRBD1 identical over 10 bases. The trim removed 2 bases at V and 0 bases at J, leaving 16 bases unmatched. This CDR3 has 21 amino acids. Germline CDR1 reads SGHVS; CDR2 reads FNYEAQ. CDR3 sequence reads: CASSLRPRDRGYPRSGNTIYF. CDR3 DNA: TGTGCCAGCAGCTTACGTCCCCGGGACAGGGGTTATCCCCGCTCTGGAAACACCATATATTTT.

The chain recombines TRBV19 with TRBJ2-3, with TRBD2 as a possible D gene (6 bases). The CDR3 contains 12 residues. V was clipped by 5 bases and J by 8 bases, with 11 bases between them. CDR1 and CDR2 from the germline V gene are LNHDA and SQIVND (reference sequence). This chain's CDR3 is CASSSRGGTQYF. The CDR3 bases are TGTGCCAGTAGTTCCCGGGGAGGTACGCAGTATTTT.

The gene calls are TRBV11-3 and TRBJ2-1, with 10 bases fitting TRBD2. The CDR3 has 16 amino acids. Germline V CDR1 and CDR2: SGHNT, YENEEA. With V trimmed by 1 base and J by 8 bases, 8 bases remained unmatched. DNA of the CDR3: TGTGCCAGCAGCTTAGGAGAGCGGGAGGGCCTGGATGAGCAGTTCTTC. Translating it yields CASSLGEREGLDEQFF.

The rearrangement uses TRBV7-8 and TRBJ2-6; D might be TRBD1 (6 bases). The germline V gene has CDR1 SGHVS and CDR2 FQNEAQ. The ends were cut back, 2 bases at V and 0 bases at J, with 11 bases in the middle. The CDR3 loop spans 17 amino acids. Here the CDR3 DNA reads TGTGCCAGCAGCTTAAGAGACAGGCACTCTGGGGCCAACGTCCTGACTTTC. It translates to CASSLRDRHSGANVLTF. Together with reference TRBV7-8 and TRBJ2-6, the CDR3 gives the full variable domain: GAGVSQSPRYKVAKRGQDVALRCDPISGHVSLFWYQQALGQGPEFLTYFQNEAQLDKSGLPSDRFFAERPEGSVSTLKIQRTQQEDSAVYLCASSLRDRHSGANVLTFGAGSRLTVL.

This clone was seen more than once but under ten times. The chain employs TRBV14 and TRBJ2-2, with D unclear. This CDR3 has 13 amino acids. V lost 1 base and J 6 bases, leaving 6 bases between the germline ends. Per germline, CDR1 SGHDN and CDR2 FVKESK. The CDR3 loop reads CASSQVEPGELFF. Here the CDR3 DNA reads TGTGCCAGCAGCCAAGTTGAGCCCGGGGAGCTGTTTTTT.

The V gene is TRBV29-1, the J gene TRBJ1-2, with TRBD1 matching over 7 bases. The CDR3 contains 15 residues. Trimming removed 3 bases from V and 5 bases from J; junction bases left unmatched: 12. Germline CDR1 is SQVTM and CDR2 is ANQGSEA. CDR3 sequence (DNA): TGCAGCGTTGACGAAATCGGGACAGCCTCTTATGGCTACACCTTC. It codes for CSVDEIGTASYGYTF.

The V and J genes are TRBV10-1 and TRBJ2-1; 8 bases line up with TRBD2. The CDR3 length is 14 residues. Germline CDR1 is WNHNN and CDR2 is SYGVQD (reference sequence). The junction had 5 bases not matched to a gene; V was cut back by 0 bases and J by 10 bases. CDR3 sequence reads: CASSESSGRGEQFF. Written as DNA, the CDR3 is TGCGCCAGCAGTGAGTCCAGCGGGAGAGGGGAGCAGTTCTTC.

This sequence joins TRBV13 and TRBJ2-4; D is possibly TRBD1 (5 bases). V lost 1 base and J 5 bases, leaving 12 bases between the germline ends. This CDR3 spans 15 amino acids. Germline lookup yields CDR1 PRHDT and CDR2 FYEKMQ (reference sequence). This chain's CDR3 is CASSLAPGWQNIQYF. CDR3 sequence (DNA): TGTGCCAGCAGCTTAGCCCCAGGGTGGCAAAACATTCAGTACTTC.

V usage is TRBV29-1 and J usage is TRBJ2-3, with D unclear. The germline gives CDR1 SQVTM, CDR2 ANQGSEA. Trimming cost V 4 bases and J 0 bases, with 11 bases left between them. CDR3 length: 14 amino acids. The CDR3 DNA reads TGCAGCGTTGCTATTTTGGGCAGCACAGATACGCAGTATTTT. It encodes CSVAILGSTDTQYF.

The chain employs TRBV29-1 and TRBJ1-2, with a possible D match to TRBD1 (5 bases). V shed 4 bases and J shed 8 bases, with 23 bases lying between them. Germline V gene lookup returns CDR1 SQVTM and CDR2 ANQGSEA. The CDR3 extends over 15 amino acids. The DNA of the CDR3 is TGCAGCGTTGGGGGGGACGTTGGGAGTCAGGGCGGCTACACCTTC. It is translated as CSVGGDVGSQGGYTF.

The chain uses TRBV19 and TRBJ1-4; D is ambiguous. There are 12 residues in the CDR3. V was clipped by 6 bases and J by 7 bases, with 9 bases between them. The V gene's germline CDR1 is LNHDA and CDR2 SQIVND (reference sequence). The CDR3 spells CASREGPEKLFF. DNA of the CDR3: TGTGCCAGTAGGGAGGGCCCTGAAAAACTGTTTTTT.

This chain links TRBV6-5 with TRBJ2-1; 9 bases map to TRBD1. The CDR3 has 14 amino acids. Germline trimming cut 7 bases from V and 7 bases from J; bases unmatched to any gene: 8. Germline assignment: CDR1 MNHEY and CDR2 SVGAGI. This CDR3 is CASKRDRVLNEQFF. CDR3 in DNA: TGTGCCAGCAAACGGGACAGGGTACTAAATGAGCAGTTCTTC.